This TCR beta chain is from a study of cytomegalovirus exposure and HLA in healthy donors. Across the study: The approximately 130 validation repertoires matched the roughly 650 first-cohort repertoires in platform, a later analysis reported.

A note on this clone: Its antigen is not identified.

The table came from immunoSEQ multiplex PCR; TCRdb's copy has only in-frame clones and leaves some out. The sample yields roughly 270,000 clones, roughly 90% seen once. Study-level results: The study put some 150 TCR beta chains on its list as cytomegalovirus-associated. The tendency of first-cohort TCR clusters to co-occur in the 120 or so validation repertoires emerged from a later analysis.

Germline values: CDR1 LNHDA, CDR2 SQIVND (reference sequence). Between the trimmed V and J ends, which lost 5 bases and 0 bases, there was a span of 11 bases. The CDR3 has 15 amino acids. The gene calls are TRBV19 and TRBJ1-5; D is unclear. This TCR came from a woman in her late teens or twenties in good health and CMV-seronegative. Sequencing was performed on PBMCs. Here the CDR3 DNA reads TGTGCCAGTAGTCCGGTCGACTTTAGCAATCAGCCCCAGCATTTT. It is translated as CASSPVDFSNQPQHF.